The next 3 T cell receptor beta chains were all read from a single sample in a study of shared clonotypes between healthy human individuals. Using immunoSEQ multiplex PCR, the repertoire was profiled, and TCRdb retains in-frame clones only, with some absent. The table records fewer than 850,000 clones, about two thirds of them present only once. The specimen sequenced was memory CD4+ T cells sorted from blood. Subset described: CD45RA-negative fraction. These receptors all come from a woman in her twenties or thirties in good health.

This clone was detected a few times. The chain couples TRBV6-5 to TRBJ2-7; D is perhaps TRBD1 (5 bases). This CDR3 is 12 amino acids long. Germline V gene sequence: CDR1 MNHEY, CDR2 SVGAGI. Trimming left V 5 bases short and J 5 bases short, with 10 bases between. CDR3 loop: CASSGPTDEQYF. DNA of the CDR3: TGTGCCAGCAGTGGCCCGACAGACGAGCAGTACTTC.

V and J are TRBV18 and TRBJ1-3; D possibly corresponds to TRBD1 (5 bases). Trimming left V 5 bases short and J 0 bases short, with 14 bases between. The germline V gene has CDR1 KGHSH and CDR2 LQKENI. The length of the CDR3 is 16 residues. CDR3 coding DNA: TGTGCCAGCTCATACAACGGGGGGAGCTCTGGAAACACCATATATTTT. Translation gives CASSYNGGSSGNTIYF. Variable domain in full (rest from reference TRBV18 and TRBJ1-3): NAGVMQNPRHLVRRRGQEARLRCSPMKGHSHVYWYRQLPEEGLKFMVYLQKENIIDESGMPKERFSAEFPKEGPSILRIQQVVRGDSAAYFCASSYNGGSSGNTIYFGEGSWLTVV.

This chain links TRBV5-1 with TRBJ2-3; D remains unclear. Germline values: CDR1 SGHRS, CDR2 YFSETQ. Trimming took 0 bases from V and 6 from J, leaving 17 bases between them. This CDR3 is built from 16 residues. The CDR3 is CASSLVMGSVVDTQYF. In DNA form, the CDR3 reads TGCGCCAGCAGCTTGGTTATGGGTTCCGTTGTGGATACGCAGTATTTT. Together with reference TRBV5-1 and TRBJ2-3, the CDR3 gives the full variable domain: KAGVTQTPRYLIKTRGQQVTLSCSPISGHRSVSWYQQTPGQGLQFLFEYFSETQRNKGNFPGRFSGRQFSNSRSEMNVSTLELGDSALYLCASSLVMGSVVDTQYFGPGTRLTVL.